Listed below are T cell receptor beta chains from one sample, sequenced in a study of cytomegalovirus exposure and HLA in healthy donors. Method: immunoSEQ multiplex PCR; TCRdb's copy keeps in-frame clones and lacks some. The sample data list under 200,000 clones. Sequenced input: PBMCs. The receptor set was obtained from a young man in good health and CMV-seronegative. Both conserved end residues are part of each CDR3. Each record gives: J gene, V gene, D gene, CDR3 DNA, CDR3 protein. The D gene is left open where the match is weak.

TRBJ1-1 | TRBV19 | TRBD1 | TGTGCCAGTACCAAGGACGACAGGGGGCGCGCTGAAGCTTTCTTT | CASTKDDRGRAEAFF
TRBJ1-5 | TRBV5-6 | TRBD1 | TGTGCCAGCAGCAATCGGACAGGGGATCAGCCCCAGCATTTT | CASSNRTGDQPQHF
TRBJ2-1 | TRBV18 | TRBD2 | TGTGCCAGCTCACCACCGGGGCTAGCGGGAGGTACGGATGAGCAGTTCTTC | CASSPPGLAGGTDEQFF
TRBJ2-1 | TRBV5-4 | TRBD2 | TGTGCCAGCGGGACTAGCGGCTACAATGAGCAGTTCTTC | CASGTSGYNEQFF
TRBJ1-1 | TRBV11-2 | TRBD1 | TGTGCCAGCACCGGGACAGGAGTGAACACTGAAGCTTTCTTT | CASTGTGVNTEAFF
TRBJ2-5 | TRBV9 | TRBD1 | TGTGCCAGCAGCGCGGACAGGGGAGTACAAGAGACCCAGTACTTC | CASSADRGVQETQYF
TRBJ2-7 | TRBV29-1 | TRBD2 | TGCAGCGTTGAAGGGGTACGACTAGCGGGAGGCAACGAGCAGTACTTC | CSVEGVRLAGGNEQYF
TRBJ2-1 | TRBV27 | TRBD2 | TGTGCCAGCAGTTTTCGACTAGCGGAGTACAATGAGCAGTTCTTC | CASSFRLAEYNEQFF
TRBJ2-5 | TRBV19 | TRBD2 | TGTGCCAGTAGTATCAAAGCGGGAGAGGGTGAGACCCAGTACTTC | CASSIKAGEGETQYF
TRBJ2-7 | TRBV10-3 | TRBD2 | TGTGCCATCAGCAGGGAGGGTGAGCAGTACTTC | CAISREGEQYF
TRBJ2-2 | TRBV7-8 | TRBD1 | TGTGCCAGCAGCCGGACAGGGGACACCGGGGAGCTGTTTTTT | CASSRTGDTGELFF
TRBJ2-7 | TRBV13 | . | TGTGCCAGCAGTTCGGGGCCCTACCGCGGGACCAGATCCTACGAGCAGTACTTC | CASSSGPYRGTRSYEQYF
TRBJ2-7 | TRBV10-3 | . | TGTGCCATCAGTGAGGGCAGATACGAGCAGTACTTC | CAISEGRYEQYF
TRBJ1-4 | TRBV4-3 | . | TGCGCCAGCAGCCGTACCAGTAATGAAAAACTGTTTTTT | CASSRTSNEKLFF
TRBJ2-7 | TRBV7-9 | TRBD1 | TGTGCCAGCAGCCCCAACTGGGACAGGGACTCCTACGAGCAGTACTTC | CASSPNWDRDSYEQYF
TRBJ2-3 | TRBV7-2 | TRBD2 | TGTGCCAGCAGCCAAGGTAGCGGGAGGGCCGCAGATACGCAGTATTTT | CASSQGSGRAADTQYF
TRBJ2-5 | TRBV7-9 | . | TGTGCCAGCAGCCAGTTGTCGTTTCAAGAGACCCAGTACTTC | CASSQLSFQETQYF